This T cell receptor beta chain was obtained from a study of identical twins. The CDR3 has 14 residues. Germline V gene sequence: CDR1 DFQATT, CDR2 SNEGSKA (reference sequence). Each CDR3 protein gets one entry after TCRdb re-called the 5' RACE reads with MiXCR. The repertoire holds 750,000 to 950,000 distinct CDR3 sequences, with 9% to 15% as singletons. These same data were also listed under a study on yellow fever vaccine responses in identical twins.

This TCR derives from a woman between 18 and 29 years old in good health. Material: PBMCs. The chain combines TRBV20-1 with TRBJ1-1; 7 positions match TRBD1. CDR3 sequence (DNA): TGCAGACCATCCGGTGGGACAGACGGTACTGAAGCTTTCTTT. Translating gives CRPSGGTDGTEAFF.